This T cell receptor beta chain comes out of a study of tumor-infiltrating lymphocytes in primary liver carcinoma (dated by TCRdb to about 2017). Study-level background: Between November 2015 and March 2016, about five patients in China with histopathologically diagnosed primary liver carcinoma had their tumors surgically resected. TCRbeta repertoire sequencing covered 35 specimens from 5 patients: some 25 tumor regions, 5 adjacent noncancerous liver tissues and 5 peripheral blood samples. Repertoires from technical replicates were highly reproducible, with mean shared-clone rates about 0.91 and correlation coefficients above 0.95. The five patients had tumors staged T1-T3 N0M0, with maximum diameters ranging from roughly 4.2 to 11 cm. The five patients, three men and two women aged 30 to 69 years, had hepatocellular carcinoma (four) or combined HCC and intrahepatic cholangiocarcinoma (one). Samples yielded roughly 3.65 to 7.5 million productive TCRbeta reads; read depth did not differ significantly between tissue types. The study combined TCRbeta repertoire sequencing, expression microarrays and whole-exome sequencing across five regions of each liver tumor, with adjacent normal tissue and blood. Findings and caveats that apply to the study as a whole: Because sequencing covered only the TCR beta chain and unpaired alpha chains were not captured, true repertoire diversity is likely underestimated. Repertoire overlap was found to be higher between tumor regions (mean around 35%) than between tumor-adjacent (about 17%) or tumor-blood (14%) pairs, consistent with antigen-driven expansion. Comparison of CD4+ and CD8+ T cell repertoires was precluded by the use of bulk unsorted samples. The study included only four to six patients, and the authors note findings should be validated in a larger study. Compared with blood, tumors had a significantly larger share of the repertoire taken up by the top 250 clones (p = 0.039).

Points on this clonotype: Its target antigen remains unknown. Base qualities are not provided; no much larger clone lies one nucleotide away.

Blood RNA was extracted from unsorted whole blood using TRIzol reagent, and germline DNA was obtained with the DNeasy Blood & Tissue kit. At the time of sampling, the patients had chronic HBV infection and had not received any treatment. Before surgery, 3.5 to 4 milliliters of peripheral blood were drawn into K2EDTA tubes. Starting from around 500 ng total RNA, TCRbeta-specific cDNA was produced by reverse transcription with a constant-region primer and ProtoScript II reverse transcriptase. The TCRbeta libraries were prepared through three rounds of nested multiplex PCR following a slightly modified ARM-PCR procedure. The first two PCR rounds used multiplex TRBV1-TRBV30 forward primers with a Cbeta reverse primer, each for 10 cycles. A final 25-cycle PCR with Deep VentR polymerase added sample barcodes and Illumina adapters. Before sequencing, amplicons of 200-500 bp were purified from gel using a QIAquick gel extraction kit. An Illumina HiSeq 2500 was used to sequence the TCRbeta amplicons, generating 250-bp paired-end reads. The source study handled its data this way. Trimmomatic v0.33 was used to quality-trim the reads, and FLASH v1.2.11 was used to merge paired reads so that full CDR3 sequences could be recovered. MiGEC v1.2.1b assigned V, D and J germline segments to the rearranged TCRbeta sequences. Clonotype statistics, along with Shannon-Wiener diversity indices, were calculated using VDJtools v1.0.0. To cut down on sampling bias, every analysis after diversity analysis relied on just the 250 most abundant clonotypes from each sample. In TCRdb, the public reads were trimmed at Q25 with fastp and aligned with MiXCR, with productive beta chains retained. When rows share a CDR3 protein, they turn into one entry using the most common DNA and genes. These V and J calls derive from TCRdb rather than the authors' analysis. The sample table holds almost 200,000 distinct CDR3 sequences, of which almost 65% were seen once. The ten largest make up roughly 6.4% of the sample.

CDR1 MNHNS and CDR2 SASEGT are derived from the germline V gene. Inclusive of the bounding cysteine and phenylalanine, the CDR3 is 14 residues long. Only the CDR3 part of the read is kept: 42 bases, read in frame from the first base. Deletion took 2 bases off V and 1 base off J, with a span of 8 bases between the germline ends. The receptor was isolated from a woman aged 55-70 years with primary liver carcinoma and hepatitis B virus infection. The sequencing sample was made of peripheral blood. The V gene is TRBV6-1 and the J gene is TRBJ1-2; the D gene cannot be resolved reliably. The sequence in DNA is TGTGCCAGCAGTGAAATTCGGAATAACTATGGCTACACCTTC. Its translation is CASSEIRNNYGYTF.